This T cell receptor beta chain was identified during a study of identical twins. In TCRdb, the 5' RACE reads were re-called with MiXCR into one record per CDR3 protein. The sample lists around 470,000 distinct CDR3 sequences, about 14% occurring once. This clonotype was observed a few times. The CDR3 loop spans 15 amino acids. The V end was cut by 5 bases, the J end by 1 base, with 15 bases between. Germline CDR1 reads SGHTA; CDR2 reads FQGNSA. These data were also reused for a study on yellow fever vaccine responses in identical twins.

The sequenced sample was CD4+ T cells sorted from blood. V is TRBV7-2 and J is TRBJ2-7; D not certain. The sequence was obtained from a woman in her late teens or twenties in good health. CDR3 sequence (DNA): TGTGCCAGCAGCGCAAGCATGGGCTTTTCCTACGAGCAGTACTTC. This encodes CASSASMGFSYEQYF.